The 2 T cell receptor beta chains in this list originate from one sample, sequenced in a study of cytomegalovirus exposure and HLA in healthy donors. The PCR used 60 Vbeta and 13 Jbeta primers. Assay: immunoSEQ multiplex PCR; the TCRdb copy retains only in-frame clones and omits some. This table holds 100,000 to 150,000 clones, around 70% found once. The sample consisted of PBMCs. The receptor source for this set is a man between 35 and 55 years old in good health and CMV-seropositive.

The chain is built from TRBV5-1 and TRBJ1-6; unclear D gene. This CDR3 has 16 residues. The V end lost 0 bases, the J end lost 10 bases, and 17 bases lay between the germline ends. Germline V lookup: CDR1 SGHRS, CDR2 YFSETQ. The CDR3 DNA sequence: TGCGCCAGCAGCTTGGAATTCGGTACGGCGGTATCACCCCTCCACTTT. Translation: CASSLEFGTAVSPLHF.

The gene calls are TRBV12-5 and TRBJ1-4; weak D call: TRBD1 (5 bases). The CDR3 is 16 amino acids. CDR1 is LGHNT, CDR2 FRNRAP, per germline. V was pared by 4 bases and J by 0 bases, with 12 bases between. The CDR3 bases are TGTGCTAGTGGTTACGACAGTATTGCAACTAATGAAAAACTGTTTTTT. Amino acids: CASGYDSIATNEKLFF.